These 30 T cell receptor beta chains originate from one sample sequenced in a study of radiotherapy plus CTLA-4 blockade in lung cancer. Repertoires were generated with immunoSEQ multiplex PCR, while TCRdb's copy carries only in-frame clones and drops some. The sample yields roughly 42,000 clones, roughly three quarters seen once. The sample consisted of peripheral blood, taken from a patient treated with radiotherapy plus ipilimumab. These receptors were taken from a human donor with non-small cell lung cancer that progressed on radiotherapy plus ipilimumab.

The chain joins TRBV7-2 to TRBJ2-1; a weak D match, TRBD2 (5 bases). Trimming left V 6 bases short and J 8 bases short, with 14 bases between. Germline lookup yields CDR1 SGHTA and CDR2 FQGNSA. This CDR3 has 13 amino acids. In nucleotides, the CDR3 is TGTGCCAGCAGACGTGACTACTGGGATGAGCAGTTCTTC. Translation gives CASRRDYWDEQFF.

The genes are TRBV28 and TRBJ1-1, with D possibly TRBD1 on 5 matching bases. The CDR3 sequence is 13 residues long. The germline CDR1 and CDR2 sequences are MDHEN and SYDVKM. Trimming took 3 bases from V and 7 from J, leaving 12 bases between them. CDR3 in DNA: TGTGCCAGCAGTTTGGAGGGGCGAGATGAAGCTTTCTTT. This translates into CASSLEGRDEAFF.

The CDR3 is CASSGYATAAFF. As DNA, the CDR3 is TGTGCCAGCAGTGGTTATGCGACAGCCGCTTTCTTT. The V call is TRBV27, the J call TRBJ1-1; the D gene is possibly TRBD1 (5 bases). Germline V lookup: CDR1 MNHEY, CDR2 SMNVEV (reference sequence). The V end lost 5 bases, the J end lost 11 bases, and 15 bases lay between the germline ends. The CDR3 is made up of 12 amino acids.

The gene calls are TRBV6-5 and TRBJ2-7, with D tentatively TRBD1 (5 bases). The CDR3 loop spans 14 amino acids. Germline loops: CDR1 MNHEY, CDR2 SVGAGI. Trimming took 4 bases from V and 2 from J, leaving 12 bases between them. CDR3 in amino acids: CASSFRVKAYEQYF. CDR3 DNA: TGTGCCAGCAGTTTCAGGGTTAAGGCCTACGAGCAGTACTTC.

The chain carries TRBV2 and TRBJ1-6, with 7 bases lining up with TRBD1. Germline lookup yields CDR1 SNHLY and CDR2 FYNNEI. The ends lost 4 bases at V and 5 bases at J; junction bases unmatched: 2. The CDR3 has 14 amino acids. Here the CDR3 reads CASSGQGNNSPLHF. The DNA for the CDR3 is TGTGCCAGCAGTGGACAGGGTAATAATTCACCCCTCCACTTT.

V usage is TRBV6-5 and J usage is TRBJ2-5; D possibly corresponds to TRBD2 (5 bases). Trimming removed 0 bases from V and 1 base from J, with 9 bases in between. Germline-derived CDR1 and CDR2 are MNHEY and SVGAGI. The CDR3 length is 15 residues. CDR3 coding DNA: TGTGCCAGCAGTTACTCGATCGGGGTCCAAGAGACCCAGTACTTC. This codes for CASSYSIGVQETQYF.

V and J are TRBV29-1 and TRBJ1-1; 7 positions match TRBD1. The CDR3 is 14 residues long. CDR1 and CDR2 from the germline V gene are SQVTM and ANQGSEA. V trimming: 6 bases; J trimming: 2 bases; junction bases outside the gene matches: 9. The CDR3 DNA is TGCAGCGTCCAAAGGACAGGAAAAAACACTGAAGCTTTCTTT. Translated, it gives CSVQRTGKNTEAFF.

As DNA, the CDR3 is TGTGCCAGCAGCCTCCGTGTAGGGGCGGCCTACGAGCAGTACTTC. As protein: CASSLRVGAAYEQYF. This chain uses TRBV7-2 with TRBJ2-7, with a tentative D call TRBD1 (5 bases). This CDR3 contains 15 residues. Germline V gives CDR1 SGHTA, CDR2 FQGNSA. Trimming left V 5 bases short and J 2 bases short, with 16 bases between.

The V call is TRBV5-1, the J call TRBJ2-3; 9 bases agree with TRBD1. V shed 1 base, J shed 2 bases, and the junction held 11 bases outside the gene matches. The CDR3 spans 18 residues. Germline-derived CDR1 and CDR2 are SGHRS and YFSETQ. CDR3 DNA sequence: TGCGCCAGCAGCTTGACGGGACAGGGCGTCCCCTTCACAGATACGCAGTATTTT. Protein product: CASSLTGQGVPFTDTQYF. The full variable domain, its missing parts supplied by reference TRBV5-1 and TRBJ2-3, is KAGVTQTPRYLIKTRGQQVTLSCSPISGHRSVSWYQQTPGQGLQFLFEYFSETQRNKGNFPGRFSGRQFSNSRSEMNVSTLELGDSALYLCASSLTGQGVPFTDTQYFGPGTRLTVL.

This clone turned up a few times. The J gene is TRBJ2-7, the V gene TRBV2; D unclear. This CDR3 has 15 amino acids. The germline gives CDR1 SNHLY, CDR2 FYNNEI. Trimming cost V 1 base and J 0 bases, with 10 bases left between them. DNA for the CDR3: TGTGCCAGCAGTGAAGGGCCCCGCGGCTCCTACGAGCAGTACTTC. This translates into CASSEGPRGSYEQYF.

The rearrangement links TRBV7-6 to TRBJ1-5; D is uncertain. The CDR3 consists of 14 residues. The ends were cut back, 2 bases at V and 3 bases at J, with 8 bases in the middle. Germline V gives CDR1 SGHVS, CDR2 FNYEAQ. CDR3 sequence: CASSLRQDNQPQHF. The CDR3 nucleotides read TGTGCCAGCAGCTTAAGGCAGGACAATCAGCCCCAGCATTTT.

This clone was found once. The rearrangement joins TRBV5-1 to TRBJ1-4; 7 nucleotides match TRBD1. V lost 4 bases and J lost 3; bases outside the gene matches: 3. Germline CDR1 reads SGHRS; CDR2 reads YFSETQ. The CDR3 runs to 14 residues. The CDR3: CASSRTGPNEKLFF. CDR3 in DNA: TGCGCCAGCAGCCGGACAGGACCTAATGAAAAACTGTTTTTT.

The chain uses TRBV5-1 and TRBJ2-3, with TRBD2 identical over 15 bases. The CDR3 has 17 residues. The germline V gene has CDR1 SGHRS and CDR2 YFSETQ. V lost 4 bases, J lost 1 base, and 4 bases stayed unmatched. In DNA, the CDR3 is TGCGCCAGCAGCGTGGGACTAGCGGGGGGACGCACAGATACGCAGTATTTT. Translating it yields CASSVGLAGGRTDTQYF.

The V and J genes are TRBV10-3 and TRBJ1-2; 9 bases fit TRBD1. The trim removed 4 bases at V and 2 bases at J, leaving 2 bases unmatched. Looked up from germline, CDR1 is ENHRY and CDR2 is SYGVKD. The CDR3 sequence is 14 residues long. DNA of the CDR3: TGTGCCATCAGTGGGACAGGGGCCAACTATGGCTACACCTTC. Its protein product is CAISGTGANYGYTF.

The V and J genes are TRBV4-2 and TRBJ1-2; the D gene is possibly TRBD1 (5 bases). The CDR3 sequence is 15 residues long. V lost 3 bases, J lost 8 bases, and 19 bases lay in between. CDR1 and CDR2 (germline): LGHNA, YNFKEQ. The CDR3 nucleotides are TGTGCCAGCAGCCACGTCGGGGGGGAACGCGAGGGCTACACCTTC. Amino acid sequence: CASSHVGGEREGYTF.

The chain uses TRBV29-1 and TRBJ2-7, with 8 bases identical to TRBD2. The germline gives CDR1 SQVTM, CDR2 ANQGSEA. The ends lost 5 bases at V and 0 bases at J; junction bases unmatched: 9. The CDR3 is made up of 15 amino acids. DNA for the CDR3: TGCAGCGTTCGGTCCAGCGGGGGCCACTCCTACGAGCAGTACTTC. Protein: CSVRSSGGHSYEQYF.

CDR3 nucleotides: TGTGCCAGTAGTAGACTGTTACAGGGTTCGATTGGAAACACCATATATTTT. Translated: CASSRLLQGSIGNTIYF. The V gene is TRBV19, the J gene TRBJ1-3, with TRBD1 as a possible D gene (6 bases). V was clipped by 4 bases and J by 3 bases, with 19 bases between them. Per the germline V gene, CDR1 is LNHDA and CDR2 is SQIVND (reference sequence). CDR3 length: 17 amino acids.

This chain connects TRBV9 to TRBJ1-2; 8 bases match TRBD1. CDR1 is SGDLS, CDR2 YYNGEE, per germline. The CDR3 extends over 16 amino acids. V trimming: 2 bases; J trimming: 5 bases; junction bases outside the gene matches: 11. The CDR3 nucleotides are TGTGCCAGCAGCGTCGGCGGCGACAGGGGAAAATATGGCTACACCTTC. It translates to CASSVGGDRGKYGYTF.

The gene calls are TRBV5-1 and TRBJ2-2; D is perhaps TRBD1 (6 bases). Germline V lookup: CDR1 SGHRS, CDR2 YFSETQ. Trimming took 2 bases from V and 5 from J, leaving 7 bases between them. The CDR3 length is 13 residues. The CDR3 protein is CASSFDRTGELFF. CDR3 coding DNA: TGCGCCAGCAGCTTTGACAGGACCGGGGAGCTGTTTTTT.

V gene TRBV11-1 combines with J gene TRBJ2-1; 8 bases are shared with TRBD2. With V trimmed by 0 bases and J by 4 bases, 8 bases remained unmatched. The length of the CDR3 is 17 residues. Germline V gene data show CDR1 as SGHAT and CDR2 as FQDESV (reference sequence). The CDR3 loop is CASSLAPGGSPYNEQFF. DNA of the CDR3: TGTGCCAGCAGCTTAGCGCCGGGGGGGTCCCCATACAATGAGCAGTTCTTC.

CDR3 residues: CASSPLSGEAFF. CDR3 sequence (DNA): TGTGCCAGCTCACCGCTATCGGGTGAAGCTTTCTTT. The rearrangement joins TRBV18 to TRBJ1-1, with D unclear. Germline V gene data show CDR1 as KGHSH and CDR2 as LQKENI. Deletions cut 3 bases from V and 7 bases from J, with 9 bases between. The CDR3 consists of 12 residues.

This clone was counted between two and nine times. The chain links TRBV29-1 to TRBJ1-1; no definite D call. Trimming took 5 bases from V and 1 from J, leaving 5 bases between them. The CDR3 has 11 residues. Germline V gene data show CDR1 as SQVTM and CDR2 as ANQGSEA. In DNA, the CDR3 is TGCAGCGTTCCAGGGAACACTGAAGCTTTCTTT. Translated, it gives CSVPGNTEAFF.

This clone was counted between two and nine times. This sequence joins TRBV5-1 and TRBJ1-6; D is possibly TRBD1 (5 bases). CDR1 is SGHRS and CDR2 is YFSETQ in the germline V gene. Trimming pared 3 bases from V and 9 bases from J, leaving 16 bases between. CDR3 length equals 15 residues. The CDR3 nucleotides are TGCGCCAGCAGCTGGGAGGGAAGGGGCGGTTCACCCCTCCACTTT. Residues: CASSWEGRGGSPLHF. The whole variable domain, remainder taken from reference TRBV5-1 and TRBJ1-6, is KAGVTQTPRYLIKTRGQQVTLSCSPISGHRSVSWYQQTPGQGLQFLFEYFSETQRNKGNFPGRFSGRQFSNSRSEMNVSTLELGDSALYLCASSWEGRGGSPLHFGNGTRLTVT.

This chain joins TRBV7-9 and TRBJ1-6, with 10 positions matching TRBD1. The length of the CDR3 is 17 residues. V was pared by 0 bases and J by 10 bases, with 9 bases of the junction left unmatched. CDR1 is SEHNR and CDR2 is FQNEAQ in the germline V gene (reference sequence). In DNA form, the CDR3 reads TGTGCCAGCAGCTTAGCGGGGACAGGGGCGCCCGTCTCACCCCTCCACTTT. Amino acid sequence: CASSLAGTGAPVSPLHF. Filled out from reference TRBV7-9 and TRBJ1-6, the complete variable domain reads DTGVSQNPRHKITKRGQNVTFRCDPISEHNRLYWYRQTLGQGPEFLTYFQNEAQLEKSRLLSDRFSAERPKGSFSTLEIQRTEQGDSAMYLCASSLAGTGAPVSPLHFGNGTRLTVT.

The V gene is TRBV11-2, the J gene TRBJ2-1; D might be TRBD1 (6 bases). Germline V CDR1 and CDR2: SGHAT, FQNNGV. The CDR3 length is 15 residues. With 5 bases removed from V and 7 bases from J, the gap between germline ends came to 18 bases. DNA for the CDR3: TGTGCCAGCAGCCCCATAGGGGGATCCGGTAATGAGCAGTTCTTC. This translates into CASSPIGGSGNEQFF.

The chain joins TRBV12-5 to TRBJ2-1; 9 nucleotides line up with TRBD1. V shed 0 bases and J 0 bases; nucleotides not matched to a gene: 9. CDR3 length: 19 amino acids. CDR1 is LGHNT and CDR2 is FRNRAP in the germline V gene. The CDR3 sequence: CASGLVLGQGPSSYNEQFF. DNA for the CDR3: TGTGCTAGTGGTTTGGTACTGGGACAGGGACCCAGCTCCTACAATGAGCAGTTCTTC.

This clone has just a few counts. V usage is TRBV10-3 and J usage is TRBJ1-2; D is ambiguous. CDR1 and CDR2 (germline): ENHRY, SYGVKD. V was clipped by 0 bases and J by 4 bases, with 9 bases between them. The CDR3 totals 14 residues. CDR3 sequence: CAISESSQAYGYTF. In nucleotides, the CDR3 is TGTGCCATCAGTGAGTCGAGCCAGGCCTATGGCTACACCTTC.

The chain carries TRBV9 and TRBJ2-7; possible D gene TRBD1, 6 bases. V gave up 0 bases and J gave up 0 bases, with 10 bases separating them. Germline assignment: CDR1 SGDLS and CDR2 YYNGEE. There are 15 residues in the CDR3. CDR3 in DNA: TGTGCCAGCAGCGTAGTTGGGGACAACTCCTACGAGCAGTACTTC. It yields the protein CASSVVGDNSYEQYF.

The V and J genes are TRBV12-5 and TRBJ1-4; 7 bases match TRBD1. CDR1 and CDR2 (germline): LGHNT, FRNRAP. The CDR3 is made up of 18 amino acids. V shed 4 bases, J shed 0 bases, and the junction held 11 bases outside the gene matches. This chain's CDR3 is CASGSPRDSSPTNEKLFF. The CDR3 bases are TGTGCTAGTGGTTCGCCCCGGGACAGTTCACCAACTAATGAAAAACTGTTTTTT.

The CDR3 sequence is CASSERDRGNSPLHF. The DNA of the CDR3 is TGTGCCAGCAGTGAGCGGGACAGGGGTAACTCACCCCTCCACTTT. The chain recombines TRBV6-1 with TRBJ1-6; TRBD1 matches 10 bases. This CDR3 is built from 15 residues. The germline V gene has CDR1 MNHNS and CDR2 SASEGT. V shed 3 bases, J shed 10 bases, and the junction held 6 bases outside the gene matches.